The next 22 T cell receptor beta chains were all read from a single sample in a study of control samples from healthy donors and cancer patients. Clones were read by immunoSEQ multiplex PCR, and TCRdb kept only the in-frame ones, dropping some. The sample records 100,000 to 150,000 clones, 75% to 95% being singletons. Sample: blood. These receptors originate from a young man in good health.

The chain combines TRBV7-9 with TRBJ2-5; 7 nucleotides line up with TRBD1. This CDR3 region has 16 residues. Germline CDR1 reads SEHNR; CDR2 reads FQNEAQ (reference sequence). J was trimmed by 5 bases and V by 4 bases; bases with no gene match: 13. CDR3 in DNA: TGTGCCAGCAGCTATGTATCGGGACAGAGGGGGGAGACCCAGTACTTC. This encodes CASSYVSGQRGETQYF.

The chain is built from TRBV7-3 and TRBJ1-1; D is undetermined. The V and J ends lost 0 bases and 0 bases respectively, with 2 bases between them. The germline CDR1 and CDR2 sequences are SGHTA and FQGTGA. This CDR3 has 13 amino acids. The CDR3 nucleotides are TGTGCCAGCAGCTTAACGATGAACACTGAAGCTTTCTTT. This translates into CASSLTMNTEAFF. Together with reference TRBV7-3 and TRBJ1-1, the CDR3 gives the full variable domain: GAGVSQTPSNKVTEKGKYVELRCDPISGHTALYWYRQSLGQGPEFLIYFQGTGAADDSGLPNDRFFAVRPEGSVSTLKIQRTERGDSAVYLCASSLTMNTEAFFGQGTRLTVV.

This chain links TRBV1 with TRBJ2-7; TRBD2 was called by the table and not checked on the DNA. TRBV1 is a pseudogene locus. The CDR3 covers 18 residues. This CDR3 is CTSSLPPVLAASSYEQYV. Written as DNA, the CDR3 is TGCACCAGCAGCCTCCCCCCGGTACTAGCGGCGAGCTCCTACGAGCAGTACGTC.

The V call is TRBV15, the J call TRBJ2-7; the match to TRBD2 covers 8 bases. The trim removed 2 bases at V and 4 bases at J, leaving 10 bases unmatched. The CDR3 totals 16 residues. From germline, CDR1 is LNHNV and CDR2 YYDKDF (reference sequence). This chain's CDR3 is CATSRSLGGAGYEQYF. DNA of the CDR3: TGTGCCACCAGCAGATCCCTCGGGGGGGCCGGGTACGAGCAGTACTTC. The whole variable domain, filled in from reference TRBV15 and TRBJ2-7, reads DAMVIQNPRYQVTQFGKPVTLSCSQTLNHNVMYWYQQKSSQAPKLLFHYYDKDFNNEADTPDNFQSRRPNTSFCFLDIRSPGLGDTAMYLCATSRSLGGAGYEQYFGPGTRLTVT.

The J gene is TRBJ1-1, the V gene TRBV2; D gene ambiguous. The V end lost 7 bases, the J end lost 1 base, and 7 bases lay between the germline ends. Germline values: CDR1 SNHLY, CDR2 FYNNEI. This CDR3 region has 12 residues. The CDR3 DNA reads as TGTGCCAGCACCCGGGGGAACACTGAAGCTTTCTTT. Translation: CASTRGNTEAFF.

The chain employs TRBV6-2 or TRBV6-3 and TRBJ1-5; 7 nucleotides align to TRBD1. V lost 2 bases, J lost 7 bases, and 5 bases stayed unmatched. The CDR3 consists of 14 residues. Looked up from germline, CDR1 is MNHEY and CDR2 is SVGEGT. CDR3 bases: TGTGCCAGCAGTTACGCGGCAGGGGGACAGCCCCAGCATTTT. This codes for CASSYAAGGQPQHF.

This sequence joins TRBV2 and TRBJ2-2; D tentatively fits TRBD1 or TRBD2 (6 bases each). Germline V CDR1 and CDR2: SNHLY, FYNNEI. CDR3 length: 14 amino acids. V was trimmed by 4 bases and J by 9 bases, leaving 15 bases between them. This CDR3 is CASSAWGASRELFF. The CDR3 coding sequence is TGTGCCAGCAGTGCCTGGGGGGCGAGCCGGGAGCTGTTTTTT. Drawing the rest from reference TRBV2 and TRBJ2-2, the complete variable domain is EPEVTQTPSHQVTQMGQEVILRCVPISNHLYFYWYRQILGQKVEFLVSFYNNEISEKSEIFDDQFSVERPDGSNFTLKIRSTKLEDSAMYFCASSAWGASRELFFGEGSRLTVL.

V usage is TRBV7-2 and J usage is TRBJ1-2, with D hard to call. CDR1 and CDR2 from the germline V gene are SGHTA and FQGNSA. Trimming left V 5 bases short and J 5 bases short, with 12 bases between. The CDR3 contains 13 residues. The CDR3 here is CASSPLRGYGYTF. CDR3 nucleotide sequence: TGTGCCAGCAGCCCATTGCGGGGATATGGCTACACCTTC. Full variable domain (rest looked up from reference TRBV7-2 and TRBJ1-2): GAGVSQSPSNKVTEKGKDVELRCDPISGHTALYWYRQSLGQGLEFLIYFQGNSAPDKSGLPSDRFSAERTGGSVSTLTIQRTQQEDSAVYLCASSPLRGYGYTFGSGTRLTVV.

As DNA, the CDR3 is TGTGCCAGCAGTGAAGCGTTCGACAGGGGCTATGAGCAGTTCTTC. This encodes CASSEAFDRGYEQFF. V usage is TRBV6-1 and J usage is TRBJ2-1; TRBD1 matches 8 bases. The CDR3 contains 15 residues. Germline V gene data show CDR1 as MNHNS and CDR2 as SASEGT. The ends lost 0 bases at V and 8 bases at J; junction bases unmatched: 6.

The V call is TRBV5-1, the J call TRBJ2-7; 7 positions agree with TRBD2. The junction had 9 bases not matched to a gene; V was cut back by 4 bases and J by 2 bases. Germline values: CDR1 SGHRS, CDR2 YFSETQ. CDR3 length equals 15 residues. The CDR3 protein is CASSIGLGITYEQYF. The CDR3 DNA sequence: TGCGCCAGCAGCATCGGACTAGGTATCACCTACGAGCAGTACTTC.

This chain joins TRBV5-1 and TRBJ2-5; TRBD1 matches 7 bases. The J segment lost 1 base and the V segment lost 0 bases, leaving 3 bases of the junction unmatched. CDR3 length equals 15 residues. Germline V lookup: CDR1 SGHRS, CDR2 YFSETQ. The CDR3 reads CASSLARGTQETQYF. CDR3 coding DNA: TGCGCCAGCAGCTTGGCCAGGGGGACCCAAGAGACCCAGTACTTC.

The rearrangement joins TRBV15 to TRBJ2-5; a weak D match, TRBD2 (7 bases). V was clipped by 0 bases and J by 7 bases, with 9 bases between them. This CDR3 region has 13 residues. CDR1 and CDR2 from the germline V gene are LNHNV and YYDKDF (reference sequence). CDR3 protein: CATSREGGGTQYF. As DNA, the CDR3 is TGTGCCACCAGCAGAGAAGGGGGGGGGACCCAGTACTTC.

This clone has only one observation. This rearrangement joins TRBV10-1 to TRBJ2-3, with TRBD2 matching 7 bases. Germline V gene data show CDR1 as WNHNN and CDR2 as SYGVQD (reference sequence). This CDR3 spans 13 amino acids. After removal of 5 bases from V and 11 bases from J, the junction contained 10 bases not matched to a gene. The CDR3 coding sequence is TGCGCCAGCAGTCCCAGCGGGGACGCAGGGCAGTATTTT. It codes for CASSPSGDAGQYF.

The chain recombines TRBV10-2 with TRBJ2-7; D gene unclear. CDR3 length equals 13 residues. Per the germline V gene, CDR1 is WSHSY and CDR2 is SAAADI. V was trimmed by 3 bases and J by 0 bases, leaving 6 bases between them. The CDR3 nucleotides read TGCGCCAGCAGTGAACGTAGCTCCTACGAGCAGTACGTC. Protein sequence: CASSERSSYEQYV.

The chain has TRBV4-2 and TRBJ1-2, with D unresolved. The CDR3 contains 14 residues. The germline gives CDR1 LGHNA, CDR2 YNFKEQ. The V end was cut by 1 base, the J end by 4 bases, with 10 bases between. DNA of the CDR3: TGTGCCAGCAGCCAAGTTAAGTCGGGCTATGGCTACACCTTC. It encodes CASSQVKSGYGYTF.

The CDR3 DNA reads TGTGCCAGCAGTTTTGACAGGGGGAACACTGAAGCTTTCTTT. Residues: CASSFDRGNTEAFF. This sequence joins TRBV6-2 or TRBV6-3 and TRBJ1-1; 8 bases line up with TRBD1. V lost 4 bases and J lost 1; bases outside the gene matches: 2. Germline CDR1 and CDR2: MNHEY and SVGEGT. The CDR3 sequence is 14 residues long.

This chain uses TRBV4-3 with TRBJ2-1; D is unresolved. The germline V and J ends were trimmed by 0 bases and 4 bases, with 10 bases remaining between them. Germline V gives CDR1 LGHNA, CDR2 YSLEER. This CDR3 is 15 amino acids long. CDR3 bases: TGCGCCAGCAGCCAAGAGTGGCAGGAATACAATGAGCAGTTCTTC. It is translated as CASSQEWQEYNEQFF.

The chain uses TRBV10-2 and TRBJ2-3; the match to TRBD2 covers 11 bases. The CDR3 has 14 residues. Germline values: CDR1 WSHSY, CDR2 SAAADI. V shed 6 bases, J shed 4 bases, and the junction held 3 bases outside the gene matches. In nucleotides, the CDR3 is TGCGCCAGCAGGACTAGCGGGAACCCAGATACGCAGTATTTT. Protein: CASRTSGNPDTQYF.

The DNA of the CDR3 is TGTGCCAGCAGCTTAGATGCAGGGAAACCCCAGCATTTT. Translated, it gives CASSLDAGKPQHF. The V and J genes are TRBV11-2 and TRBJ1-5; tentatively, D is TRBD1 (5 bases). CDR1 is SGHAT, CDR2 FQNNGV, per germline. V lost 0 bases and J 10 bases, leaving 10 bases between the germline ends. The CDR3 contains 13 residues.

The chain combines TRBV3-1 (or the pseudogene TRBV3-2) with TRBJ2-3; D is possibly TRBD1 or TRBD2 (5 bases each). Germline values: CDR1 LGHDT, CDR2 YNNKEL (reference sequence). There are 14 residues in the CDR3. Trimming cost V 4 bases and J 2 bases, with 10 bases left between them. The chain's CDR3 is CASSRRDPTDTQYF. The CDR3 DNA reads TGTGCCAGCAGCCGCCGGGACCCCACAGATACGCAGTATTTT.

The V call is TRBV7-9, the J call TRBJ1-5, with D uncertain. CDR1 and CDR2 from the germline V gene are SEHNR and FQNEAQ (reference sequence). The CDR3 is 13 residues long. The ends were cut back, 7 bases at V and 0 bases at J, with 7 bases in the middle. In DNA form, the CDR3 reads TGTGCCAGCACCAAAGATAGCAATCAGCCCCAGCATTTT. Protein sequence: CASTKDSNQPQHF.

This chain links TRBV30 with TRBJ1-5; D possibly corresponds to TRBD1 (6 bases). The germline gives CDR1 GTSNPN, CDR2 SVGIG (reference sequence). Trimming stripped 3 bases from V and 10 bases from J, with 16 bases between. The CDR3 is 13 residues long. The CDR3 loop reads CAWSELGGSPQHF. The CDR3 region has the DNA TGTGCCTGGAGCGAATTAGGGGGTTCCCCCCAGCATTTT.